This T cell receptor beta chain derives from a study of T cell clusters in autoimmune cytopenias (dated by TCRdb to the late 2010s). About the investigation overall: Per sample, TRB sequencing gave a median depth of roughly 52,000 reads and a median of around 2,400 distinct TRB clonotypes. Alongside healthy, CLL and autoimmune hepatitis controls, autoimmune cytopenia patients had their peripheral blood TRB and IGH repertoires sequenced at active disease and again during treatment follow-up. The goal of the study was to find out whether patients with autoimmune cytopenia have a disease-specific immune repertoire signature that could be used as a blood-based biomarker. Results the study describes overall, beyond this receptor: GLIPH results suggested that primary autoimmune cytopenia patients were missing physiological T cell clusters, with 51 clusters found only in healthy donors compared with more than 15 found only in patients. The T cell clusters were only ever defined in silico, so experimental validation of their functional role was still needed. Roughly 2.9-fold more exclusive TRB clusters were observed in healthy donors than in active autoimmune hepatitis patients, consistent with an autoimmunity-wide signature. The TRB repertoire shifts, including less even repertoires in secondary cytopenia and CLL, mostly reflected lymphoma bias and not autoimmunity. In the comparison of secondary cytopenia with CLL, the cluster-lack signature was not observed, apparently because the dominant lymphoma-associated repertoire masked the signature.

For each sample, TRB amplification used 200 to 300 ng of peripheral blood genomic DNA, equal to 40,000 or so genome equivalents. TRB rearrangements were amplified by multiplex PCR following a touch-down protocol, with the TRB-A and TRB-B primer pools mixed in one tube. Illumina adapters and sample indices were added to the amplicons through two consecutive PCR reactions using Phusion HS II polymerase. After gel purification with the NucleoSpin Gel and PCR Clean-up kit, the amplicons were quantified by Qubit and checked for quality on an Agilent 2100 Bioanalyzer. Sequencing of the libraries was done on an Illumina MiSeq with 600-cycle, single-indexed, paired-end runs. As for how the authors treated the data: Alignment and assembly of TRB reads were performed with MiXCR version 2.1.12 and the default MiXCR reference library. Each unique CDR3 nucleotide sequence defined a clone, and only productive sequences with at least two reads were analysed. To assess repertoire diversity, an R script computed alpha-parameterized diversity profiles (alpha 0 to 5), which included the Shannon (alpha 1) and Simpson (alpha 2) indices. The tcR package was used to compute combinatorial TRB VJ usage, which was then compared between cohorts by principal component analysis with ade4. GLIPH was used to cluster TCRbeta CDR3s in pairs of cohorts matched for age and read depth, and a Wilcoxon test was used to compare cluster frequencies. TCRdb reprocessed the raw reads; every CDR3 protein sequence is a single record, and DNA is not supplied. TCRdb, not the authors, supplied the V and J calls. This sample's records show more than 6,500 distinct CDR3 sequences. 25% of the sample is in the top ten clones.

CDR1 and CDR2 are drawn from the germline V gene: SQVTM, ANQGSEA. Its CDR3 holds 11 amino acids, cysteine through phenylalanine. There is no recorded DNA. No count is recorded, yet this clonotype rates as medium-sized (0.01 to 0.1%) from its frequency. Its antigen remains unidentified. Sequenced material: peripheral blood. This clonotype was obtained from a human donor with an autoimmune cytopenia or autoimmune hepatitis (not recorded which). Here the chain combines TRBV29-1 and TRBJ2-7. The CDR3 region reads CSVADYYEQYF.